The clone carrying this T cell receptor beta chain has just a few counts. Antigen unknown. These data are taken from a study of multiple sclerosis patients with progressive multifocal leukoencephalopathy. Synthetic inline TR CDR3 controls covering all V-J pairings were spiked into each PCR. Using immunoSEQ multiplex PCR, the repertoire was profiled, and TCRdb retains in-frame clones only, with some absent. Of 25,000 to 30,000 clones in the sample, over 85% were seen once. Study-wide results and limits: Lower normalized Shannon entropy suggested reduced TRB diversity in most PML patients.

Time point meaning: around six months of natalizumab therapy. Germline trimming cut 4 bases from V and 8 bases from J; bases unmatched to any gene: 7. Per germline, CDR1 MNHEY and CDR2 SVGAGI. CDR3 length: 14 amino acids. V is TRBV6-5 and J is TRBJ2-4; 8 bases are shared with TRBD2. The source is a human donor with multiple sclerosis. The sequenced sample was PBMCs, obtained from a patient treated with natalizumab. The CDR3 loop reads CASSSPGRVDIQYF. The CDR3 DNA sequence: TGTGCCAGCAGTTCCCCCGGGAGGGTGGACATTCAGTACTTC.